One sample yielded the 15 T cell receptor beta chains listed below, sequenced in a study of tumor-infiltrating lymphocytes in oesophageal squamous cell carcinoma (dated by TCRdb to about 2016). Libraries were built with PCR. Sequenced using an Illumina HiSeq 2000. The public reads were run again by TCRdb, first through fastp at Q25 and then through MiXCR, and only productive beta chains were kept. Duplicate CDR3 protein sequences are folded into a single record with the most common DNA and genes. Across this sample there are around 16,000 distinct CDR3 sequences, with 44% seen only once. Jointly, the top ten make up 40% to 50% of the sample. The sequenced material came from blood. The receptors derive from a female donor with esophageal squamous cell carcinoma.

The chain combines TRBV11-2 with TRBJ2-2; D call uncertain. The germline V gene encodes CDR1 SGHAT and CDR2 FQNNGV. The CDR3 length is 16 residues. V lost 2 bases, J lost 0 bases, and 10 bases lay in between. The DNA of the CDR3 is TGTGCCAGCAGCTTAATTCGGGTCACGAACACCGGGGAGCTGTTTTTT. It encodes CASSLIRVTNTGELFF.

The sample holds many counts of this clonotype. The V call is TRBV6-1, the J call TRBJ1-2; 7 nucleotides line up with TRBD1. Trimming removed 5 bases from V and 4 bases from J; junction bases left unmatched: 10. Germline V gene lookup returns CDR1 MNHNS and CDR2 SASEGT. This CDR3 is 15 amino acids long. For the CDR3, the DNA is TGTGCCAGCAGTCCCGGGACAGCTACTACCTATGGCTACACCTTC. Amino acid sequence: CASSPGTATTYGYTF.

At least ten counts were recorded for this clonotype. V usage is TRBV12-3 or TRBV12-4 and J usage is TRBJ1-5; TRBD1 aligns across 9 bases. The CDR3 extends over 15 amino acids. Germline trimming cut 6 bases from V and 3 bases from J; bases unmatched to any gene: 6. Here the CDR3 DNA reads TGTGCCAGCAGAACAGGGGGCGCAGCCAATCAGCCCCAGCATTTT. Its protein product is CASRTGGAANQPQHF.

The chain combines TRBV7-2 with TRBJ2-3; tentative D call: TRBD1 (6 bases). This CDR3 is built from 13 residues. Germline V gives CDR1 SGHTA, CDR2 FQGNSA. The ends were cut back, 5 bases at V and 7 bases at J, with 13 bases in the middle. The CDR3, as DNA: TGTGCCAGCAGCCCCGGGACACCGCATACGCAGTATTTT. This gives the protein CASSPGTPHTQYF. The variable domain in full, with the rest retrieved from reference TRBV7-2 and TRBJ2-3, is GAGVSQSPSNKVTEKGKDVELRCDPISGHTALYWYRQSLGQGLEFLIYFQGNSAPDKSGLPSDRFSAERTGGSVSTLTIQRTQQEDSAVYLCASSPGTPHTQYFGPGTRLTVL.

This clonotype was picked up many times. This sequence joins TRBV5-5 and TRBJ1-4, with D uncertain. Germline V CDR1 and CDR2: SGHKS, YYEKEE (reference sequence). CDR3 length: 14 amino acids. The germline V and J ends were trimmed by 4 bases and 0 bases, with 7 bases remaining between them. For the CDR3, the DNA is TGTGCCAGCAGCCCTACAACAACTAATGAAAAACTGTTTTTT. This sequence encodes CASSPTTTNEKLFF.

This clonotype appeared a single time. The chain recombines TRBV28 with TRBJ2-3; D gene unclear. The length of the CDR3 is 12 residues. The germline V and J ends were trimmed by 3 bases and 5 bases, with 6 bases remaining between them. Looked up from germline, CDR1 is MDHEN and CDR2 is SYDVKM. This CDR3 is CASSFPGDTQYF. For the CDR3, the DNA is TGTGCCAGCAGTTTTCCGGGAGATACGCAGTATTTT.

On this clonotype: The CDR3 end shows no conserved phenylalanine or tryptophan, and so a read error is likely. Because the CDR3's place on the DNA is in doubt, the DNA is left out and the CDR3 is given as listed by TCRdb. The chain carries TRBV2 and TRBJ2-1. The CDR3 spans 16 residues, counting both ends. Germline CDR1 is SNHLY and CDR2 is FYNNEI. The CDR3 region is CASSGERINYGYTFGS.

This clonotype was detected once. The V gene is TRBV20-1, the J gene TRBJ1-1; D is unresolved. Germline assignment: CDR1 DFQATT and CDR2 SNEGSKA (reference sequence). The CDR3 loop spans 12 amino acids. V shed 0 bases and J shed 6 bases, with 8 bases lying between them. CDR3 residues: CSARDLNSEAFF. The CDR3, as DNA: TGCAGTGCTAGAGACTTAAACTCTGAAGCTTTCTTT.

This clonotype is medium-sized in the sample. CDR3 in DNA: TGTGCCAGCAGCTTAGCGCTGACTAGCGGGAGTCTGAATGAGCAGTTCTTC. This codes for CASSLALTSGSLNEQFF. The chain couples TRBV7-2 to TRBJ2-1, with TRBD2 matching over 12 bases. This CDR3 region has 17 residues. V lost 0 bases to trimming and J lost 7 bases; unmatched junction nucleotides: 7. CDR1 is SGHTA, CDR2 FQGNSA, per germline. Using reference TRBV7-2 and TRBJ2-1 for the parts outside the CDR3, the full variable domain is GAGVSQSPSNKVTEKGKDVELRCDPISGHTALYWYRQSLGQGLEFLIYFQGNSAPDKSGLPSDRFSAERTGGSVSTLTIQRTQQEDSAVYLCASSLALTSGSLNEQFFGPGTRLTVL.

This clonotype has a count of ten or more. The V and J genes are TRBV28 and TRBJ1-6; D is ambiguous. The ends were cut back, 2 bases at V and 14 bases at J, with 16 bases in the middle. The CDR3 covers 14 residues. Germline values: CDR1 MDHEN, CDR2 SYDVKM. DNA for the CDR3: TGTGCCAGCAGTTTAATTCAGAGTCCGGCTTCCCTCCACTTT. It specifies CASSLIQSPASLHF.

This clonotype has ten or more counts. V gene TRBV6-6 combines with J gene TRBJ2-3, with TRBD2 matching 9 bases. This CDR3 region has 15 residues. The ends lost 2 bases at V and 1 base at J; junction bases unmatched: 1. Germline V lookup: CDR1 MNHNY, CDR2 SVGAGI (reference sequence). The CDR3 nucleotides read TGTGCCAGCAGTTACGGGACTAGCCGCACAGATACGCAGTATTTT. Protein: CASSYGTSRTDTQYF.

Many counts were recorded for this clonotype. The chain has TRBV6-1 and TRBJ1-2; D not certain. Per the germline V gene, CDR1 is MNHNS and CDR2 is SASEGT. Trimming stripped 8 bases from V and 2 bases from J, with 6 bases between. The CDR3 sequence is 11 residues long. In DNA form, the CDR3 reads TGTGCCAGCGGGCAGAACTATGGCTACACCTTC. This gives the protein CASGQNYGYTF.

V is TRBV15 and J is TRBJ2-4; D may be TRBD1 or TRBD2 (5 bases each). V lost 8 bases and J 8 bases, leaving 16 bases between the germline ends. CDR1 is LNHNV and CDR2 is YYDKDF in the germline V gene (reference sequence). This CDR3 spans 13 amino acids. In nucleotides, the CDR3 is TGTGCCACCGCTTCTCGAGGGACGGACATTCAGTACTTC. Residues: CATASRGTDIQYF.

Judged by abundance, this clonotype is medium-sized. This chain uses TRBV24-1 with TRBJ2-5; D not resolved. The germline gives CDR1 KGHDR, CDR2 SFDVKD. V was pared by 5 bases and J by 0 bases, with 9 bases between. CDR3 length: 14 amino acids. The CDR3 spells CATSGNAYQETQYF. The CDR3 region has the DNA TGTGCCACCAGTGGGAACGCTTACCAAGAGACCCAGTACTTC.

For this clonotype: The junction differs from germline at one of its ends, possibly a read error. The V call is TRBV9, the J call TRBJ2-1; 7 nucleotides line up with TRBD1. This CDR3 is built from 16 residues. Germline CDR1 and CDR2: SGDLS and YYNGEE. In DNA form, the CDR3 reads TGTGCCAGCAGCGTAGGTTTCACAGGGGAAGGATCACCCCTCCACTTC. Its protein is CASSVGFTGEGSPLHF.